These 23 T cell receptor beta chains share one sample of origin, sequenced in a study of cytomegalovirus exposure and HLA in healthy donors. Vbeta (60) and Jbeta (13) primers were used in the PCR. Repertoires were generated with immunoSEQ multiplex PCR, while TCRdb's copy carries only in-frame clones and drops some. The sample shows approximately 190,000 clones, approximately 90% of them seen only once. Sequences were obtained from PBMCs. The receptors here all came from a boy aged 2-9 years in good health and CMV-seronegative.

The chain couples TRBV27 to TRBJ2-2, with D possibly TRBD2 on 6 matching bases. This CDR3 has 14 amino acids. CDR1 and CDR2 (germline): MNHEY, SMNVEV (reference sequence). V lost 3 bases and J lost 4, with 9 bases in between. The CDR3 nucleotides read TGTGCCAGCAGTTTGGGGGGAGGCACCGGGGAGCTGTTTTTT. It codes for CASSLGGGTGELFF.

In the case of this clone: One end of the junction fails to match germline, which may point to a read error. This rearrangement joins TRBV29-1 to TRBJ2-4, with D maybe TRBD1 (7 bases). Germline V lookup: CDR1 SQVTM, CDR2 ANQGSEA. The CDR3 contains 12 residues. CDR3 DNA sequence: TGCAGCGTTAAAGAGGGCCAGGGGGGTCAGTACTTC. Its translation is CSVKEGQGGQYF.

The CDR3, as DNA: TGTGCCTGGAGTCTCCAGGGGGCCTCGAGGGAAAAACTGTTTTTT. Amino acids: CAWSLQGASREKLFF. The V and J genes are TRBV30 and TRBJ1-4; 8 bases map to TRBD1. V shed 2 bases and J 8 bases; nucleotides not matched to a gene: 10. The CDR3 consists of 15 residues. Germline V gene sequence: CDR1 GTSNPN, CDR2 SVGIG (reference sequence).

The chain joins TRBV5-6 to TRBJ2-1; tentative D call: TRBD1 (6 bases). CDR1 is SGHDT and CDR2 is YYEEEE in the germline V gene. CDR3 length equals 15 residues. V was clipped by 2 bases and J by 0 bases, with 9 bases between them. The DNA of the CDR3 is TGTGCCAGCAGCTTCAGGACAGCCTCCTACAATGAGCAGTTCTTC. Translation gives CASSFRTASYNEQFF.

This chain connects TRBV7-2 to TRBJ1-3; the D is unclear. The CDR3 spans 15 residues. Germline V CDR1 and CDR2: SGHTA, FQGNSA. Trimming cost V 2 bases and J 0 bases, with 8 bases left between them. The DNA for the CDR3 is TGTGCCAGCAGCTTATTGGCCCTCTCTGGAAACACCATATATTTT. Translating it yields CASSLLALSGNTIYF.

This clone showed up just a few times. The rearrangement joins TRBV6-5 to TRBJ2-3, with 7 bases fitting TRBD2. Germline V gene sequence: CDR1 MNHEY, CDR2 SVGAGI. The V and J ends lost 4 bases and 2 bases, in that order; junction bases with no gene match: 6. The length of the CDR3 is 15 residues. The CDR3 region is CASSSMGLHTDTQYF. The CDR3 nucleotides read TGTGCCAGCAGTTCCATGGGACTACACACAGATACGCAGTATTTT.

The V call is TRBV2, the J call TRBJ2-3; TRBD1 might be the D (6 bases). The CDR3 runs to 13 residues. Germline CDR1 is SNHLY and CDR2 is FYNNEI. The germline V and J ends were trimmed by 7 bases and 1 base, with 9 bases remaining between them. CDR3 protein: CASIRQGTDTQYF. CDR3 nucleotides: TGTGCCAGCATTCGACAGGGCACAGATACGCAGTATTTT.

The chain recombines TRBV28 with TRBJ1-2; weak D call: TRBD1 (6 bases). V was shortened by 11 bases and J by 6 bases, with 22 bases between the two germline ends. Per the germline V gene, CDR1 is MDHEN and CDR2 is SYDVKM. The CDR3 extends over 14 amino acids. DNA of the CDR3: TGTGCCTCATCTGGGGCCTCAGGGGTTCATGGCTACACCTTC. Its translation is CASSGASGVHGYTF.

The chain links TRBV30 to TRBJ1-1, with TRBD1 identical over 7 bases. The CDR3 is 16 residues long. J lost 0 bases, V lost 2 bases, and 9 bases had no gene match. The V gene's germline CDR1 is GTSNPN and CDR2 SVGIG (reference sequence). In DNA form, the CDR3 reads TGTGCCTGGAGTTCCGACAGGGTCAGTTTGAACACTGAAGCTTTCTTT. The encoded protein is CAWSSDRVSLNTEAFF.

This sequence joins TRBV28 and TRBJ2-7; 9 bases map to TRBD1. The V and J ends lost 5 bases and 3 bases, in that order; junction bases with no gene match: 11. The CDR3 consists of 16 residues. The germline CDR1 and CDR2 sequences are MDHEN and SYDVKM. CDR3 in DNA: TGTGCCAGCAGTCCCAGTTGGACAGGGGACTTCTACGAGCAGTACTTC. Translation gives CASSPSWTGDFYEQYF.

The chain links TRBV30 to TRBJ2-1, with 11 nucleotides matching TRBD2. This CDR3 is 17 amino acids long. V gave up 1 base and J gave up 7 bases; unmatched junction bases: 12. Germline CDR1 reads GTSNPN; CDR2 reads SVGIG (reference sequence). This chain's CDR3 is CAWSGLLAGTSGNEQFF. The CDR3 bases are TGTGCCTGGAGTGGACTGTTGGCCGGGACTAGCGGTAATGAGCAGTTCTTC.

The chain combines TRBV29-1 with TRBJ1-1, with 8 positions matching TRBD1. Germline-derived CDR1 and CDR2 are SQVTM and ANQGSEA. V lost 5 bases to trimming and J lost 6 bases; unmatched junction nucleotides: 11. The CDR3 has 14 residues. The CDR3 DNA is TGCAGCGTTACCCGACAGGGGCTAATACCTGAAGCTTTCTTT. Its protein product is CSVTRQGLIPEAFF.

Notes on this clone: The junction does not match germline at one end; this may be a read error. This chain connects TRBV7-9 to TRBJ2-7; tentatively, D is TRBD1 (5 bases). The CDR3 spans 12 residues. Looked up from germline, CDR1 is SEHNR and CDR2 is FQNEAQ (reference sequence). CDR3 protein: CSSSYDSYEQYF. The CDR3 DNA reads as TGTTCCAGCAGTTACGACAGCTACGAGCAGTACTTC.

V and J are TRBV7-6 and TRBJ2-5, with D tentatively TRBD2 (6 bases). The CDR3 totals 16 residues. CDR1 SGHVS and CDR2 FNYEAQ come from the germline V gene. Trimming pared 1 base from V and 5 bases from J, leaving 17 bases between. For the CDR3, the DNA is TGTGCCAGCAGCTTAGTGAGGGCAGGGACTCTGGAGACCCAGTACTTC. Encoded protein: CASSLVRAGTLETQYF.

To note about this clone: The germline gene is not matched at one end of the junction; a read error may be the cause. This chain connects TRBV6-4 to TRBJ1-2, with TRBD1 as a possible D gene (5 bases). The CDR3 extends over 21 amino acids. Per the germline V gene, CDR1 is MRHNA and CDR2 is SNTAGT. This CDR3 reads CAGSDADPSRVDNNLLYGYTF. In DNA form, the CDR3 reads TGTGCCGGCAGTGACGCCGATCCGAGCAGGGTGGATAACAACCTCCTCTATGGCTACACCTTC.

The chain employs TRBV4-1 and TRBJ2-5; TRBD2 matches 7 bases. The DNA end is a closer match to TRBJ2-7, so the J assignment may be wrong. CDR3 length: 14 residues. Germline lookup yields CDR1 MGHRA and CDR2 YSYEKL. As DNA, the CDR3 is TGCGCCAGCAGCCTCGGGGGGAACTCCTACGAGCAGTACTTC. This encodes CASSLGGNSYEQYF.

The rearrangement joins TRBV7-8 to TRBJ2-1; the match to TRBD1 covers 8 bases. Trimming removed 5 bases from V and 9 bases from J; junction bases left unmatched: 15. The germline V gene encodes CDR1 SGHVS and CDR2 FQNEAQ. The CDR3 covers 16 residues. CDR3 amino acids: CASSPRRGRGSGEQFF. The CDR3 nucleotides read TGTGCCAGCAGCCCCCGCAGGGGGCGCGGTTCTGGTGAGCAGTTCTTC. The variable domain in full, completed from reference TRBV7-8 and TRBJ2-1, reads GAGVSQSPRYKVAKRGQDVALRCDPISGHVSLFWYQQALGQGPEFLTYFQNEAQLDKSGLPSDRFFAERPEGSVSTLKIQRTQQEDSAVYLCASSPRRGRGSGEQFFGPGTRLTVL.

Only a few counts were recorded for this clone. The gene calls are TRBV4-1 and TRBJ1-6, with a possible D match to TRBD1 (6 bases). This CDR3 contains 15 residues. The V gene lost 0 bases and the J gene lost 6 bases, with 9 bases spanning the gap. Germline values: CDR1 MGHRA, CDR2 YSYEKL. CDR3 amino acids: CASSQEGASNSPLHF. CDR3 sequence (DNA): TGCGCCAGCAGCCAAGAGGGGGCTTCTAATTCACCCCTCCACTTT.

CDR3 amino acids: CASSDGQNTGELFF. Written as DNA, the CDR3 is TGTGCCAGCAGTGACGGACAGAACACCGGGGAGCTGTTTTTT. V is TRBV6-4 and J is TRBJ2-2; D might be TRBD1 (5 bases). With 2 bases removed from V and 1 base from J, the gap between germline ends came to 5 bases. The CDR3 spans 14 residues. The V gene's germline CDR1 is MRHNA and CDR2 SNTAGT.

The gene calls are TRBV9 and TRBJ1-6, with D uncertain. In germline, CDR1 is SGDLS, CDR2 YYNGEE. This CDR3 spans 18 amino acids. Trimming cost V 3 bases and J 0 bases, with 16 bases left between them. DNA of the CDR3: TGTGCCAGCAGCGGCCGGAGGGAGGAGAGCTCCTATAATTCACCCCTCCACTTT. Residues: CASSGRREESSYNSPLHF.

This clone came up once. The chain joins TRBV21-1 to TRBJ1-4; no check of the table's D call, TRBD1, against the DNA was made. TRBV21-1 is a pseudogene segment. The CDR3 runs to 19 residues. The CDR3: CASSILSGTADYGGEKLFF. CDR3 bases: TGTGCCAGCAGCATCTTGTCCGGGACAGCGGACTACGGAGGTGAAAAACTGTTTTTT.

This rearrangement joins TRBV5-6 to TRBJ1-5; 11 bases align to TRBD1. The CDR3 covers 15 residues. V lost 4 bases, J lost 4 bases, and 4 bases stayed unmatched. Germline values: CDR1 SGHDT, CDR2 YYEEEE. The CDR3 DNA reads TGTGCCAGCAGCCGGACAGGGGGCTTAAATCAGCCCCAGCATTTT. Residues: CASSRTGGLNQPQHF.

The chain recombines TRBV6-5 with TRBJ2-5; D may be TRBD2 (6 bases). Deletions cut 2 bases from V and 1 base from J, with 11 bases between. Germline V lookup: CDR1 MNHEY, CDR2 SVGAGI. The CDR3 runs 15 residues. The CDR3 DNA follows: TGTGCCAGCAGTTACCCGCAGGGAGGCCAAGAGACCCAGTACTTC. Translation gives CASSYPQGGQETQYF.